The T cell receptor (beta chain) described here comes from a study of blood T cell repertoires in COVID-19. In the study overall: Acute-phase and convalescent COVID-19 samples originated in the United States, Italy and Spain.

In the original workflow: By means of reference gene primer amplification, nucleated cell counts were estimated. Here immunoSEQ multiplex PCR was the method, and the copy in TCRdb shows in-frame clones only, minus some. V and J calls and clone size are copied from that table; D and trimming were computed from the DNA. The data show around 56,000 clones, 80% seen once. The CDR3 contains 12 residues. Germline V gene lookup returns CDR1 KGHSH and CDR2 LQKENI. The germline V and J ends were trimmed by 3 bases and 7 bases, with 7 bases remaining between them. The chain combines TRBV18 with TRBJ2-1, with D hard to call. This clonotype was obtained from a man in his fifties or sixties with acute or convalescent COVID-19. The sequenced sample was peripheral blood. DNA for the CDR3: TGTGCCAGCTCACCCCAGACTAATGAGCAGTTCTTC. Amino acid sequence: CASSPQTNEQFF.